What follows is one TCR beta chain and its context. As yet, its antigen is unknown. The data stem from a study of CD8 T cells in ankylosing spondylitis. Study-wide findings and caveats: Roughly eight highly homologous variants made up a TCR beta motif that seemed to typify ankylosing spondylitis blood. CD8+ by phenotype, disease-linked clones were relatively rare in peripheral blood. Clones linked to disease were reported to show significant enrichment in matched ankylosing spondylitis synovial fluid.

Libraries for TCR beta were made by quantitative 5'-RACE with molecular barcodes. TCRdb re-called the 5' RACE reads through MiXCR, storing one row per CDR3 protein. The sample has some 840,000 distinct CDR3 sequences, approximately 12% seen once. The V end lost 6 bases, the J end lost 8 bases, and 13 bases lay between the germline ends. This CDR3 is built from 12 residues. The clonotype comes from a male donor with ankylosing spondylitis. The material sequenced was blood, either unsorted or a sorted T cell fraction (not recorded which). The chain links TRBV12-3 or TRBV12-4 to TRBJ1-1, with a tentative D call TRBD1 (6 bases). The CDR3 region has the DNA TGTGCCAGCAGATCCGGGACACCCGAAGCTTTCTTT. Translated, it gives CASRSGTPEAFF.